This is a list of T cell receptor beta chains from one sample in a study of monozygotic twins with inflammatory bowel disease. TCRdb reprocessed the 5' RACE reads, keeping one entry per CDR3 protein, no DNA. Seen in this sample are around 47,000 distinct CDR3 sequences; the ten most common clones hold 5.3%. Sequencing was performed on blood. These receptors originate from a human donor with ulcerative colitis or Crohn's disease, or a healthy co-twin of an affected twin (not recorded which). Each CDR3 is given with its conserved first and last residue.

v_gene	j_gene	CDR3aa
TRBV30	TRBJ2-5	CAWSAAGGRLAGKTQYF
TRBV7-9	TRBJ2-4	CASSLSGSLAKNIQYF
TRBV4-1	TRBJ2-1	CASSQAGSSNEQFF
TRBV6-2/TRBV6-3	TRBJ2-3	CASSYGVAGAGTQYF
TRBV28	TRBJ1-2	CASIRGDYGYTF
TRBV25-1	TRBJ1-1	CASSDPVGPTEAFF
TRBV6-2/TRBV6-3	TRBJ2-5	CASSSTGGSGETQYF
TRBV6-1	TRBJ1-5	CASSVQSRGNQPQHF
TRBV5-1	TRBJ2-5	CASSSLAGLQETQYF
TRBV6-1	TRBJ1-2	CASSEAAGTYGYTF
TRBV5-1	TRBJ2-5	CASSSGGQETQYF
TRBV20-1	TRBJ1-1	CSADRRGYTEAFF
TRBV5-1	TRBJ1-1	CASSDARGRTEAFF
TRBV3-1	TRBJ2-7	CASSQNRGGEQYF
TRBV11-2	TRBJ2-2	CASSLGGAGELFF
TRBV12-3/TRBV12-4	TRBJ1-2	CASRRKEDNYGYTF
TRBV6-5	TRBJ2-7	CASSYSRTSEQYF
TRBV15	TRBJ2-1	CATNPSGRAVGEQFF
TRBV6-5	TRBJ1-3	CASSIRDRGLLTNTIYF
TRBV30	TRBJ1-2	CAWSVSDRLGYTF
TRBV11-2	TRBJ1-5	CASSPGRKANQPQHF
TRBV5-5	TRBJ2-2	CASSLIGDPHGELFF
TRBV4-3	TRBJ2-1	CASSPNGQGAMFF
TRBV18	TRBJ1-5	CASSPRQGFQGLDQPQHF
TRBV28	TRBJ2-1	CAIVDKVEQEQFF
TRBV9	TRBJ2-1	CASSESGGGAKAEQFF
TRBV27	TRBJ2-3	CASRRGYSTDTQYF
TRBV6-1	TRBJ1-6	CASSEVQGSGSPLHF
TRBV20-1	TRBJ2-1	CSASSLAGAVDNEQFF
TRBV6-6	TRBJ1-2	CASRTGGGYGYTF
TRBV7-3	TRBJ1-2	CASSFGMEGFGYTF
TRBV5-1	TRBJ1-2	CASSFTNYGYTF
TRBV4-2	TRBJ1-4	CASSQTATTNEKLFF
TRBV29-1	TRBJ2-7	CSVVGGGGQATYEQYF
TRBV27	TRBJ2-5	CASSFSTSVQETQYF
TRBV14	TRBJ2-3	CASSQVKGTHTDTQYF
TRBV20-1	TRBJ2-3	CSTRGPGTDTQYF
TRBV12-3/TRBV12-4	TRBJ2-2	CASSLVGTVNTGELFF
TRBV27	TRBJ1-6	CASSLGAADSPLHF
TRBV5-1	TRBJ1-1	CASSWGPSNTEAFF
TRBV6-6	TRBJ1-5	CASLNGNQPQHF
TRBV15	TRBJ2-3	CATSRDRAADTQYF
TRBV20-1	TRBJ2-1	CSAPRQGSSSYNEQFF
TRBV20-1	TRBJ2-3	CSTLRPSGDTDTQYF
TRBV11-2	TRBJ1-6	CASSYDQGNDSPLHF
TRBV20-1	TRBJ2-1	CSARGLLTGDNEQFF
TRBV11-2	TRBJ1-5	CASSSERTGKTLSNQPQHF
TRBV6-5	TRBJ1-1	CASADHTRTEAFF
TRBV12-5	TRBJ1-2	CASTASYGYTF